Sequencing of this TCR beta chain was carried out in a study of identifying expanded T cells in peripheral blood. During the collection period, no donor immune events like infections were recorded. On this clone: The antigen remains undetermined.

Study-level points and caveats: Across healthy donors, higher total template counts meant significantly greater roughly two-week count variance.

Generated by immunoSEQ multiplex PCR, the TCRdb table keeps only in-frame clones and is missing some. The table lists approximately 100,000 clones, approximately 90% of them singletons. With 7 bases removed from V and 11 bases from J, the gap between germline ends came to 14 bases. The CDR3 is 11 residues long. The V gene's germline CDR1 is MNHNY and CDR2 SVGAGI (reference sequence). The rearrangement links TRBV6-6 to TRBJ1-1; D may be TRBD1 (6 bases). Sequencing was performed on blood. This TCR was recovered from a person aged 18-70 years in good health. CDR3 residues: CASNQGRWAFF. The CDR3 region has the DNA TGTGCCAGCAATCAGGGGCGGTGGGCTTTCTTT.